Given below is one TCR beta chain in context. Its antigen remains unidentified. The CDR3 is 15 amino acids. Germline V gene data show CDR1 as LNHDA and CDR2 as SQIVND (reference sequence). Trimming left V 4 bases short and J 0 bases short, with 13 bases between. The data stem from a study of CD8+CD57+ T cells in acquired aplastic anemia. Study findings and constraints: Some 31 sequences, all CD8+ CDR3, were shared between patients and controls.

The study profiled TCR beta VDJ and CDR3 using genomic DNA as template. TCRdb used MiXCR to reprocess the reads, holding one entry per CDR3 protein. This sample yields 35,000 to 45,000 distinct CDR3 sequences, of which 65% to 70% are seen a single time; 23% belongs to the top ten. The sequence derives from a human donor in good health, serving as a control. Material: sorted CD4+, CD8+, or CD8+CD57+ T cells (not recorded which) from PBMCs. The chain is built from TRBV19 and TRBJ2-7; D tentatively reads TRBD1 or TRBD2 (5 bases each). The CDR3 here is CASSRDSTSSYEQYF. The CDR3 DNA follows: TGTGCCAGTAGTAGAGACAGTACTAGCTCCTACGAGCAGTACTTC.